Here is one T cell receptor beta chain with its context. Attachment of unique molecular identifiers to individual cDNA molecules was performed. MiXCR, applied by TCRdb to the 5' RACE reads, yields one record per CDR3 protein. The sample carries about 99,000 distinct CDR3 sequences, approximately 15% recorded once. The data are from a study of early T cells in non-severe SARS-CoV-2 infection. Overall study: Investigators sequenced bulk RNA drawn from unsorted whole blood, and chains remained unpaired.

The sample taken for sequencing was whole blood. This TCR derives from an adult who was a healthcare worker with PCR-confirmed SARS-CoV-2 infection or an uninfected control (not recorded which).

As DNA, the CDR3 is TGTGCCAGCAGCTCTATAGCGGGAGGCGCCGGGGAGCTGTTTTTT. Its translation: CASSSIAGGAGELFF. The chain links TRBV7-9 to TRBJ2-2; the match to TRBD2 covers 10 bases. Germline values: CDR1 SEHNR, CDR2 FQNEAQ (reference sequence). The CDR3 runs to 15 residues. The J segment lost 6 bases and the V segment lost 4 bases, leaving 5 bases of the junction unmatched.